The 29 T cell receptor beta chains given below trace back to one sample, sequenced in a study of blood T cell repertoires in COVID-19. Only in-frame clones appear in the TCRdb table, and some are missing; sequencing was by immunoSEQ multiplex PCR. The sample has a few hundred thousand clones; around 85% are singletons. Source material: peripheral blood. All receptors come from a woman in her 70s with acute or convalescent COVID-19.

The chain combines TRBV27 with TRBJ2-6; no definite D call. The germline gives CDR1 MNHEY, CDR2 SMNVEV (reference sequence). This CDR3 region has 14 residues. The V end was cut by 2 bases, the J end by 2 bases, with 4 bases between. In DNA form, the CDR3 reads TGTGCCAGCAGTTTAACAGCTGGGGCCAACGTCCTGACTTTC. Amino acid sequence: CASSLTAGANVLTF.

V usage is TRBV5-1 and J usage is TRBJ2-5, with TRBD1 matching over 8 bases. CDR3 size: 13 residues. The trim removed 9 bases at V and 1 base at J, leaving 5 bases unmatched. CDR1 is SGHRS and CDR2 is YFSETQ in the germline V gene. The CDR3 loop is CATSGQAQETQYF. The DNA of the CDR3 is TGCGCCACCTCGGGACAGGCCCAAGAGACCCAGTACTTC.

The CDR3 sequence: CASSFPGSFF. CDR3 nucleotides: TGTGCCAGCAGCTTCCCGGGTAGTTTCTTT. The chain couples TRBV5-6 to TRBJ1-1; no clear D. Trimming removed 2 bases at V and 13 bases at J, with 9 bases between. The CDR3 is 10 amino acids. Germline CDR1 and CDR2: SGHDT and YYEEEE.

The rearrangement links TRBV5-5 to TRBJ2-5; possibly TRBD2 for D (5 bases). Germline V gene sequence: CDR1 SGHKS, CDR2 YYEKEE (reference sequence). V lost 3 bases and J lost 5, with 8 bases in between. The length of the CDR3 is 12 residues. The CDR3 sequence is CASSWTSETQYF. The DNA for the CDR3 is TGTGCCAGCAGCTGGACTTCGGAGACCCAGTACTTC.

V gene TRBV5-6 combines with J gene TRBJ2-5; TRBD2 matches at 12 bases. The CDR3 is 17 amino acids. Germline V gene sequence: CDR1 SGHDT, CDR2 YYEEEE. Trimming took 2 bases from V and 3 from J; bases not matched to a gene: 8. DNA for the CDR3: TGTGCCAGCAGCTTTTTTCGGTCTAGCGGGGGGGAAGAGACCCAGTACTTC. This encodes CASSFFRSSGGEETQYF.

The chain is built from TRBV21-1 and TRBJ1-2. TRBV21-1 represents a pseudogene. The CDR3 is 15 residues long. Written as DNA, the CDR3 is TGTGCCAGCAGCAAAGGGGAACTTTCTAGCGGTGGCTACACCTTC. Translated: CASSKGELSSGGYTF.

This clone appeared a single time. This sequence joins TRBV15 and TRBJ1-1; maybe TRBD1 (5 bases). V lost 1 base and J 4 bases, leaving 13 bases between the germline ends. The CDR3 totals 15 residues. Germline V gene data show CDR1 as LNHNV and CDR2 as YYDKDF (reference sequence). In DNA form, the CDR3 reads TGTGCCACCAGCAGAGGTACGTGGGGCGGCACTGAAGCTTTCTTT. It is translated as CATSRGTWGGTEAFF.

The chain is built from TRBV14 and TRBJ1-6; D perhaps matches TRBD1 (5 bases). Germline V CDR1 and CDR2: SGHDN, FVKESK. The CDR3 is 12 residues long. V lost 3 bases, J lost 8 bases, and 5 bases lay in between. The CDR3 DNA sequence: TGTGCCAGCAGCCACAGGGATTCACCCCTCCACTTT. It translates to CASSHRDSPLHF.

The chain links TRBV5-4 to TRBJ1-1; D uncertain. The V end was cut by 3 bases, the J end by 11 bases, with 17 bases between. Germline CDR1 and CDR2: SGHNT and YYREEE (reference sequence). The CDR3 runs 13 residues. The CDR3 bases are TGTGCCAGCAGCTCCCAGTACCCCCAGCGTGCTTTCTTT. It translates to CASSSQYPQRAFF.

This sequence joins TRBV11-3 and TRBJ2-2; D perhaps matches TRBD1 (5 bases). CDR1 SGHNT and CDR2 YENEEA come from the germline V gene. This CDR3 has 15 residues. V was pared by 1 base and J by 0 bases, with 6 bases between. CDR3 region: CASSLGGANTGELFF. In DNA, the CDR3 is TGTGCCAGCAGCTTAGGGGGCGCGAACACCGGGGAGCTGTTTTTT. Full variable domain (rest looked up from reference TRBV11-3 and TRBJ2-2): EAGVVQSPRYKIIEKKQPVAFWCNPISGHNTLYWYLQNLGQGPELLIRYENEEAVDDSQLPKDRFSAERLKGVDSTLKIQPAELGDSAVYLCASSLGGANTGELFFGEGSRLTVL.

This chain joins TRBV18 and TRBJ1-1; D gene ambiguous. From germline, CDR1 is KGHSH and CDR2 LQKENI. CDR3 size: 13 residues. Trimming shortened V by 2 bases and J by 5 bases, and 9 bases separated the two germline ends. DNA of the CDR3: TGTGCCAGCTCACCAATACTGGAGACTGAAGCTTTCTTT. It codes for CASSPILETEAFF.

CDR3 in DNA: TGTGCCATCAGTGAGAAGGAGCTGAACACTGAAGCTTTCTTT. Translating gives CAISEKELNTEAFF. V usage is TRBV10-3 and J usage is TRBJ1-1; no reliable D call. Trimming took off 2 bases at V and 0 bases at J, with 7 bases between the two ends. The length of the CDR3 is 14 residues. The germline CDR1 and CDR2 sequences are ENHRY and SYGVKD.

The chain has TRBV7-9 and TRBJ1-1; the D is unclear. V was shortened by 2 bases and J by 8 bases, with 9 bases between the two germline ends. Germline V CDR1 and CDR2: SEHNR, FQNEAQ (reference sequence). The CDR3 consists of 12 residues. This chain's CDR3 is CASSLPRREAFF. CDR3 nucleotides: TGTGCCAGCAGCTTACCACGGAGAGAAGCTTTCTTT.

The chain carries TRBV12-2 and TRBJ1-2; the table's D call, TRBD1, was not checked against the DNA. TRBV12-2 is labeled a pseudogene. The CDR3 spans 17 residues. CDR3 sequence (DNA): TGTGCAAGTCGCTTGTCATCCGGGACAGGGGATTTTAATGGCTACACCTTC. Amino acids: CASRLSSGTGDFNGYTF.

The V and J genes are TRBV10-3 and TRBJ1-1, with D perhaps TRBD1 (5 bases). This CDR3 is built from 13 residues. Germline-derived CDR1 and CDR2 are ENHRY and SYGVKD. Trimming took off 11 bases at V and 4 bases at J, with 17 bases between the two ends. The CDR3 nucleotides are TGTGCCCTTCGTGGGGGGGGAGGCACTGAAGCTTTCTTT. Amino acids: CALRGGGGTEAFF.

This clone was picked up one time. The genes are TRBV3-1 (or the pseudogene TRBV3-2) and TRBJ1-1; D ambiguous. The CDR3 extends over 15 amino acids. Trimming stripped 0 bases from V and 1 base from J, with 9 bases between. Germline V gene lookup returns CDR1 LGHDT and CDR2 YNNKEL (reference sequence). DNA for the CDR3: TGTGCCAGCAGCCAAGATTTCGGGAGGAACACTGAAGCTTTCTTT. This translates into CASSQDFGRNTEAFF.

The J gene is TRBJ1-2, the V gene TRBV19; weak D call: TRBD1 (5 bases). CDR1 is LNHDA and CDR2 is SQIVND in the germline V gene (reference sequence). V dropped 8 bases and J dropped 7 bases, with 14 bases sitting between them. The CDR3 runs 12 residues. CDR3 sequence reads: CASRPNGGGYTF. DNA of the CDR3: TGTGCCAGTCGCCCAAACGGGGGTGGCTACACCTTC.

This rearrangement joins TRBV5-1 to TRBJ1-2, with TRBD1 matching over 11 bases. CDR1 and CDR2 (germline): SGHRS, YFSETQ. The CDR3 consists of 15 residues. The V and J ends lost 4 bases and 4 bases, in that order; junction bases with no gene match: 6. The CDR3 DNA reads TGCGCCAGCAGCGTGACCGGGACAGGGGGCTATGGCTACACCTTC. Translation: CASSVTGTGGYGYTF.

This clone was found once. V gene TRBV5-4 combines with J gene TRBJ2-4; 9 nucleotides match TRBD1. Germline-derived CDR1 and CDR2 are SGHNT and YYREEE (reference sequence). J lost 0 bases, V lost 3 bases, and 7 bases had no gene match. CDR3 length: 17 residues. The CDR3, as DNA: TGTGCCAGCAGCTCCGGGACAGGGCCACTAGCCAAAAACATTCAGTACTTC. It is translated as CASSSGTGPLAKNIQYF.

The CDR3 protein is CAIRPQGLVQTSGGAKDTQYF. As DNA, the CDR3 is TGTGCCATCAGGCCACAGGGCTTGGTACAAACTAGCGGGGGGGCCAAAGATACGCAGTATTTT. The chain couples TRBV10-3 to TRBJ2-3; 13 bases are shared with TRBD2. Germline V gene data show CDR1 as ENHRY and CDR2 as SYGVKD. CDR3 length: 21 residues. Losses at the gene ends were 6 bases for V and 5 bases for J; bases not matched to a gene: 23.

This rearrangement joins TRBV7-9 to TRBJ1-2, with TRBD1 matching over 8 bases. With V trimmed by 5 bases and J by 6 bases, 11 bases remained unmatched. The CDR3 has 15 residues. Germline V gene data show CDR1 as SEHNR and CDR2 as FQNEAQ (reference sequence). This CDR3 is CASSPLGQGENGYTF. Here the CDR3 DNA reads TGTGCCAGCAGCCCACTTGGACAGGGCGAAAATGGCTACACCTTC.

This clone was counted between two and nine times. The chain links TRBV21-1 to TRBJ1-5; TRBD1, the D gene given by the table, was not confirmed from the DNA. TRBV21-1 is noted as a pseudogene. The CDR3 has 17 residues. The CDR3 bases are TGTGCCAGCAGCAAAGCGGGAAGGGCAGGGGACAATCAGCCCCAGCATTTT. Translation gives CASSKAGRAGDNQPQHF.

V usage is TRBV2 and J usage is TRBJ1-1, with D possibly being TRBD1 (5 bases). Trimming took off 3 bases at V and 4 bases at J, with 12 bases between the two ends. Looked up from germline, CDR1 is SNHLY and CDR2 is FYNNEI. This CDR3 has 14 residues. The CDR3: CASSDIGGSTEAFF. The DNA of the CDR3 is TGTGCCAGCAGTGACATCGGGGGGTCCACTGAAGCTTTCTTT.

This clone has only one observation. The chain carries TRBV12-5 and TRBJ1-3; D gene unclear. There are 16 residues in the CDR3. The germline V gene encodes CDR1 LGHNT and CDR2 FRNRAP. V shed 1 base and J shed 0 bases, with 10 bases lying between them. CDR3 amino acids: CASGLDHLSSGNTIYF. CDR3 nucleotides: TGTGCTAGTGGTTTGGACCACTTGAGCTCTGGAAACACCATATATTTT.

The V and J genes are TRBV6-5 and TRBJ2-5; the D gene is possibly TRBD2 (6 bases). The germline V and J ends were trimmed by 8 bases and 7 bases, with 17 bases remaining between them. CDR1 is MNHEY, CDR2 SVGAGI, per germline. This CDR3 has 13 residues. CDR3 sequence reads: CASRSTRLGTQYF. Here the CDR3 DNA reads TGTGCCAGCCGCTCGACTAGGCTAGGGACCCAGTACTTC.

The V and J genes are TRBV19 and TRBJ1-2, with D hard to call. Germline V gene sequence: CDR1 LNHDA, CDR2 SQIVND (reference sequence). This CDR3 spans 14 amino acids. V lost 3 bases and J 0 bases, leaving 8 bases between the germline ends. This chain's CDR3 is CASSISRANYGYTF. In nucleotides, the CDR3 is TGTGCCAGTAGTATCTCGAGGGCTAACTATGGCTACACCTTC.

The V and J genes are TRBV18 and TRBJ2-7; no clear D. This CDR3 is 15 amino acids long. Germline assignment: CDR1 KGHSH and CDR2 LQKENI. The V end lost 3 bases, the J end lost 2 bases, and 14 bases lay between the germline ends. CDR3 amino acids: CASSPFTSVTYEQYF. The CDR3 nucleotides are TGTGCCAGCTCACCGTTCACCAGCGTCACCTACGAGCAGTACTTC. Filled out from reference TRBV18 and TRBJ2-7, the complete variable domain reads NAGVMQNPRHLVRRRGQEARLRCSPMKGHSHVYWYRQLPEEGLKFMVYLQKENIIDESGMPKERFSAEFPKEGPSILRIQQVVRGDSAAYFCASSPFTSVTYEQYFGPGTRLTVT.

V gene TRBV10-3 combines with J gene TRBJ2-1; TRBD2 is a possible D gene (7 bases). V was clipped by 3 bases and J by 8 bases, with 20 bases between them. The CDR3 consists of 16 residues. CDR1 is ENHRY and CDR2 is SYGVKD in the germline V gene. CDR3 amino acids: CAISDSSGGRGDEQFF. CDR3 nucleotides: TGTGCCATCAGTGATAGTTCGGGGGGCCGAGGAGATGAGCAGTTCTTC.

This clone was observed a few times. CDR3 nucleotide sequence: TGTGCCAGCAGCTTAAGGGGCTTGCCTGAAGCTTTCTTT. Translating it yields CASSLRGLPEAFF. The chain recombines TRBV7-9 with TRBJ1-1, with D tentatively TRBD1 (5 bases). CDR3 length equals 13 residues. The germline CDR1 and CDR2 sequences are SEHNR and FQNEAQ (reference sequence). Trimming stripped 2 bases from V and 6 bases from J, with 10 bases between.